The sequence of this T cell receptor (beta chain) was determined in a study of shared clonotypes between healthy human individuals. Overall study: Those who served as donors were a couple of women and a few men between the ages of 18 and 49.

Recent vaccinations or acute infections were absent in the healthy HIV-negative adult donors. This CDR3 contains 16 residues. Deletions cut 6 bases from V and 1 base from J, with 15 bases between. Germline-derived CDR1 and CDR2 are SNHLY and FYNNEI. Comments on this clone: Its antigen is currently unknown.

Study results and limitations: Genetic and exposure-history diversity was limited by the small donor number.

About 28,000 T cell genomes (about 300 ng DNA) went into each PBMC replicate. This table comes from immunoSEQ multiplex PCR, and its TCRdb copy is limited to in-frame clones, with some not included. The sample contains fewer than 650,000 clones, 76% of which appear only once. The sample was PBMCs. This sequence was found in a woman aged 40 to 50 in good health. Some clones in this sample may be carry-over from other donors' samples. The chain uses TRBV2 and TRBJ2-2; tentatively, D is TRBD2 (6 bases). As DNA, the CDR3 is TGTGCCAGCAGAGACCACGGGGGTATGAACACCGGGGAGCTGTTTTTT. The encoded protein is CASRDHGGMNTGELFF.